This is a list of T cell receptor beta chains from one sample in a study of blood T cell repertoires in COVID-19. The protocol was immunoSEQ multiplex PCR, while the TCRdb copy is restricted to in-frame clones and leaves out a portion. The table records more than 200,000 clones, over 70% of them present only once. The sample was peripheral blood. Receptors originate from a woman of 80 years or more with acute or convalescent COVID-19. The CDR3 runs from the conserved cysteine through the conserved F or W. A D gene is named only where the DNA matches it firmly. Expanded clones get a size class; other rows say once, few or many, or leave the size out.

v_gene	j_gene	abundance	d_gene	CDR3nt	CDR3aa
TRBV6-5	TRBJ2-5	.	.	TGTGCCAGCAGTTACGCCCACAGGGCGGAGACCCAGTACTTC	CASSYAHRAETQYF
TRBV4-1	TRBJ2-5	many	.	TGCGCCAGCAGTCGTCTCCCGCAAGAGACCCAGTACTTC	CASSRLPQETQYF
TRBV20-1	TRBJ1-2	.	TRBD1	TGCAGTGCTAGTGCCCGGGGACAGGGGGTCTATGGCTACACCTTC	CSASARGQGVYGYTF
TRBV5-4	TRBJ2-2	.	.	TGTGCCAGCAGCTTGGATGGTGGCAGGGTCCCCGGGGAGCTGTTTTTT	CASSLDGGRVPGELFF
TRBV19	TRBJ1-5	once	.	TGTGCCAGTAGTACCGGATTTGGGTCAGGCTTAGGTCAGCCCCAGCATTTT	CASSTGFGSGLGQPQHF
TRBV4-1	TRBJ2-1	.	TRBD2	TGCGCCAGCAGCCGTCGGACTAGCGGACCCAATGAGCAGTTCTTC	CASSRRTSGPNEQFF
TRBV5-1	TRBJ1-2	once	.	TGCGCCAGCAGCCAGGACAGAGTGAACTATGGCTACACCTTC	CASSQDRVNYGYTF
TRBV5-1	TRBJ1-1	.	.	TGCGCCAGCAAGAGAGACTCTAGAGGAACTGAAGCTTTCTTT	CASKRDSRGTEAFF
TRBV28	TRBJ1-5	once	TRBD1	TGTGCCAGCAGCGGGGACAGCAACAATCAGCCCCAGCATTTT	CASSGDSNNQPQHF
TRBV7-2	TRBJ1-2	.	TRBD1	TGTGCCAGCAGCTTACGATGGACAGGGATCCTGTTTAACTATGGCTACACCTTC	CASSLRWTGILFNYGYTF
TRBV5-1	TRBJ2-6	.	.	TGCGCCAGCAGTGTGGGGCATTCTGGGGCCAACGTCCTGACTTTC	CASSVGHSGANVLTF
TRBV9	TRBJ2-2	.	.	TGTGCCAGCAGCGTAACGACTTATACCGGGGAGCTGTTTTTT	CASSVTTYTGELFF
TRBV5-1	TRBJ2-7	.	TRBD1	TGCGCCAGCAGCTCCTGGGACAGGGATACCTACGAGCAGTACTTC	CASSSWDRDTYEQYF